This T cell receptor beta chain was captured in a study of blood T cells in healthy people across ages. Study-level findings and limits: Older age went with lower TCR beta diversity per million T cells, in a roughly linear way.

The CDR3 spans 14 residues. Germline lookup yields CDR1 SGHAT and CDR2 FQNNGV. V was clipped by 5 bases and J by 7 bases, with 16 bases between them. Alongside a J-beta primer mix, a sample-barcoded 5' primer served in a second PCR lasting about 7 to 11 cycles. TCRdb reprocessed the 5' RACE reads with MiXCR, giving one entry per CDR3 protein. Here the sample spans about 1,500,000 distinct CDR3 sequences, approximately 42% being singletons. This clonotype has just a few counts. Its specificity is not known. The clonotype originates from a woman aged 18-29 years in good health. This chain uses TRBV11-2 with TRBJ2-3, with D tentatively TRBD1 or TRBD2 (5 bases each). The source material was blood. CDR3 nucleotides: TGTGCCAGCAGCGTCCGGGACCCCCAGAATACGCAGTATTTT. It encodes CASSVRDPQNTQYF.